Listed here are 17 T cell receptor beta chains from one sample, sequenced in a study of blood T cell repertoires in COVID-19. Generated by immunoSEQ multiplex PCR, the TCRdb table keeps only in-frame clones and is missing some. The sample includes some 140,000 clones, approximately 85% seen only once; the top ten take under 0.8%. The sample was peripheral blood. The receptors were gathered from a man between 60 and 70 years old with COVID-19, enrolled during active disease.

This chain links TRBV28 with TRBJ1-5, with D possibly TRBD1 on 5 matching bases. Germline V gene sequence: CDR1 MDHEN, CDR2 SYDVKM. V lost 11 bases and J lost 6, with 17 bases in between. CDR3 length equals 13 residues. The CDR3 loop reads CACIRELGQPQHF. In DNA, the CDR3 is TGTGCCTGTATCAGGGAATTGGGTCAGCCCCAGCATTTT.

This clone was counted between two and nine times. This rearrangement joins TRBV19 to TRBJ1-5; 7 nucleotides align to TRBD1. The CDR3 extends over 15 amino acids. With 7 bases clipped from V and 3 bases from J, the junction kept 9 bases outside the gene matches. Per germline, CDR1 LNHDA and CDR2 SQIVND (reference sequence). CDR3 DNA sequence: TGTGCCAGTACTAACTCAGACAGGGTCAATCAGCCCCAGCATTTT. Translated: CASTNSDRVNQPQHF. Supplemented by reference TRBV19 and TRBJ1-5, the full variable domain reads DGGITQSPKYLFRKEGQNVTLSCEQNLNHDAMYWYRQDPGQGLRLIYYSQIVNDFQKGDIAEGYSVSREKKESFPLTVTSAQKNPTAFYLCASTNSDRVNQPQHFGDGTRLSIL.

The chain links TRBV5-1 to TRBJ2-7, with TRBD1 matching 8 bases. Looked up from germline, CDR1 is SGHRS and CDR2 is YFSETQ. J was trimmed by 2 bases and V by 4 bases; bases with no gene match: 8. This CDR3 has 15 amino acids. The CDR3 nucleotides are TGCGCCAGCAGCCCGGGGACAGGCACCACCTACGAGCAGTACTTC. Amino acid sequence: CASSPGTGTTYEQYF.

This chain links TRBV5-6 with TRBJ1-2; the match to TRBD1 covers 8 bases. This CDR3 has 17 amino acids. Germline-derived CDR1 and CDR2 are SGHDT and YYEEEE. With V trimmed by 4 bases and J by 4 bases, 15 bases remained unmatched. The CDR3 coding sequence is TGTGCCAGCAGCCGGTGGGTTGAAAGACAGGGGACCTATGGCTACACCTTC. It encodes CASSRWVERQGTYGYTF.

The rearrangement uses TRBV7-9 and TRBJ2-7, with D hard to call. Germline assignment: CDR1 SEHNR and CDR2 FQNEAQ (reference sequence). The CDR3 covers 13 residues. The V and J ends lost 2 bases and 6 bases respectively, with 11 bases between them. Here the CDR3 reads CASSLPSSGEQYF. CDR3 sequence (DNA): TGTGCCAGCAGCTTACCCAGTTCGGGCGAGCAGTACTTC.

The chain couples TRBV7-2 to TRBJ2-5; 12 nucleotides line up with TRBD2. CDR1 is SGHTA and CDR2 is FQGNSA in the germline V gene. The V segment lost 1 base and the J segment 4 bases; nucleotides outside the gene matches: 4. There are 16 residues in the CDR3. CDR3 DNA sequence: TGTGCCAGCAGCTTAGATTCTAGCGGGAGGGCAGAGACCCAGTACTTC. It specifies CASSLDSSGRAETQYF.

V is TRBV6-1 and J is TRBJ1-4; the D gene is possibly TRBD1 (6 bases). Germline CDR1 MNHNS, CDR2 SASEGT. V lost 3 bases, J lost 0 bases, and 8 bases lay in between. The CDR3 runs 15 residues. In nucleotides, the CDR3 is TGTGCCAGCAGTGAGGGGGCTGCAACTAATGAAAAACTGTTTTTT. Translation gives CASSEGAATNEKLFF.

This rearrangement joins TRBV13 to TRBJ1-1, with TRBD1 as a possible D gene (5 bases). Trimming took 3 bases from V and 3 from J, leaving 8 bases between them. This CDR3 has 13 residues. The germline V gene has CDR1 PRHDT and CDR2 FYEKMQ (reference sequence). Here the CDR3 DNA reads TGTGCCAGCAGCTTGGCCAGGGACACTGAAGCTTTCTTT. Amino acids: CASSLARDTEAFF.

In DNA, the CDR3 is TGTGCCAGCAGCCCCGGACAGGCCCTGGATGGCTACACCTTC. It specifies CASSPGQALDGYTF. The chain is built from TRBV7-9 and TRBJ1-2, with TRBD1 matching 7 bases. Trimming removed 5 bases from V and 6 bases from J; junction bases left unmatched: 9. The CDR3 has 14 amino acids. Per the germline V gene, CDR1 is SEHNR and CDR2 is FQNEAQ (reference sequence).

This chain uses TRBV7-2 with TRBJ2-4; TRBD2 aligns across 11 bases. J was trimmed by 0 bases and V by 5 bases; bases with no gene match: 3. Germline V gene data show CDR1 as SGHTA and CDR2 as FQGNSA. This CDR3 has 16 amino acids. CDR3 nucleotide sequence: TGTGCCAGCAGCGTAGGACTAGCGGGAGCCAAAAACATTCAGTACTTC. This gives the protein CASSVGLAGAKNIQYF.

The chain combines TRBV5-1 with TRBJ2-7; 7 bases agree with TRBD1. The J segment lost 2 bases and the V segment lost 4 bases, leaving 6 bases of the junction unmatched. The CDR3 loop spans 14 amino acids. Germline V gives CDR1 SGHRS, CDR2 YFSETQ. The DNA of the CDR3 is TGCGCCAGCAGCAACGGACAGGCTGCCTACGAGCAGTACTTC. Its protein product is CASSNGQAAYEQYF.

The V and J genes are TRBV5-8 and TRBJ1-5; D is unresolved. Per the germline V gene, CDR1 is SGHTS and CDR2 is YDEGEE. The CDR3 extends over 15 amino acids. Trimming shortened V by 2 bases and J by 0 bases, and 9 bases separated the two germline ends. CDR3 bases: TGTGCCAGCAGCTTAAGAGTGAATAGCAATCAGCCCCAGCATTTT. It translates to CASSLRVNSNQPQHF.

CDR3 bases: TGCAGCGTTGAAGATCCCGCGCGCGGGAGTTACGAGCAGTACTTC. Amino acid sequence: CSVEDPARGSYEQYF. This chain joins TRBV29-1 and TRBJ2-7; TRBD2 matches at 7 bases. The germline CDR1 and CDR2 sequences are SQVTM and ANQGSEA. With V trimmed by 0 bases and J by 4 bases, 9 bases remained unmatched. This CDR3 has 15 residues.

The chain uses TRBV7-9 and TRBJ1-4; possibly TRBD1 for D (5 bases). Germline-derived CDR1 and CDR2 are SEHNR and FQNEAQ (reference sequence). The CDR3 is 15 amino acids. With 5 bases removed from V and 5 bases from J, the gap between germline ends came to 15 bases. In DNA, the CDR3 is TGTGCCAGCAGCCTGGGGACCGCGGGGAATGAAAAACTGTTTTTT. This gives the protein CASSLGTAGNEKLFF.

V and J are TRBV6-2 or TRBV6-3 and TRBJ2-6, with 9 bases matching TRBD1. The germline V gene has CDR1 MNHEY and CDR2 SVGEGT. The CDR3 spans 18 residues. Trimming cost V 6 bases and J 4 bases; bases outside gene matches: 13. The CDR3 spells CASSEPGQGKSGANVLTF. The CDR3 DNA reads as TGTGCCAGCAGCGAGCCGGGACAGGGAAAATCCGGGGCCAACGTCCTGACTTTC.

This chain uses TRBV9 with TRBJ1-1; D remains unclear. V lost 1 base and J 1 base, leaving 8 bases between the germline ends. Per the germline V gene, CDR1 is SGDLS and CDR2 is YYNGEE. The CDR3 has 14 residues. The CDR3 loop reads CASSVLSGNTEAFF. CDR3 bases: TGTGCCAGCAGCGTACTTTCGGGGAACACTGAAGCTTTCTTT.

V usage is TRBV6-6 and J usage is TRBJ1-5; TRBD1 matches 11 bases. The CDR3 is 16 amino acids. Germline CDR1 is MNHNY and CDR2 is SVGAGI (reference sequence). Trimming at V came to 6 bases and at J to 2 bases, leaving 6 bases not matched to a gene. In nucleotides, the CDR3 is TGTGCCAGCAGCGATAGGACAGGGGGCGGCAATCAGCCCCAGCATTTT. It specifies CASSDRTGGGNQPQHF.